This TCR beta chain was captured in a study of molecular identifiers for immune sequencing clone quantification. This clonotype occurred a few times. One junction end disagrees with the germline gene, perhaps due to a read error. A single record per CDR3 protein comes from TCRdb applying MiXCR to the PCR reads. The table has tens of thousands of distinct CDR3 sequences, more than 20% seen once. The sample consisted of naive CD8+ T cells from blood, with Jurkat cell RNA spiked in. The subset: FACS-sorted CD8+CD4-CCR7+CD45RA+ naive T cells. The sequence was obtained from a human donor in good health. Some libraries in this study had Jurkat cell RNA spiked in.

The CDR3: CASSQVLLAGGPNGQFF. The CDR3 bases are TGCGCCAGCAGCCAAGTTCTTCTAGCGGGGGGCCCAAATGGGCAGTTCTTC. This chain joins TRBV4-1 and TRBJ2-1, with 11 positions matching TRBD2. This CDR3 contains 17 residues. Germline CDR1 MGHRA, CDR2 YSYEKL.